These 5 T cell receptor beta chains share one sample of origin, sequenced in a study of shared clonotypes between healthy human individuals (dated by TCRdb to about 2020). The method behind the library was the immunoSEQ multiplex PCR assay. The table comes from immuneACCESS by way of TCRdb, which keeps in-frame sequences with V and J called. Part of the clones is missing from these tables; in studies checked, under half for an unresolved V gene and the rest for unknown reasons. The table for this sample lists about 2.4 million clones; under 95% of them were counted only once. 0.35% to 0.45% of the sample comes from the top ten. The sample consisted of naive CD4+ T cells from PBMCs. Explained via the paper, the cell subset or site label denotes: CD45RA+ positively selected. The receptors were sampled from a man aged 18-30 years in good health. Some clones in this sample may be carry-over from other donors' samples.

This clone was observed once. CDR3 sequence reads: CSARDRQEQYF. The DNA for the CDR3 is TGCAGTGCTAGAGATCGACAGGAGCAGTACTTC. The chain combines TRBV20-1 with TRBJ2-7; tentative D call: TRBD1 (5 bases). The V end lost 0 bases, the J end lost 7 bases, and 7 bases lay between the germline ends. The germline CDR1 and CDR2 sequences are DFQATT and SNEGSKA (reference sequence). The CDR3 is 11 residues long.

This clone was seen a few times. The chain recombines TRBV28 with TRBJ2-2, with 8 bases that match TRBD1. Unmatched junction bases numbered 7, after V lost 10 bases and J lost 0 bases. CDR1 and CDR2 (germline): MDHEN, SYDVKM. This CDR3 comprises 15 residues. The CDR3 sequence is CATQGADANTGELFF. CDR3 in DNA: TGTGCCACCCAGGGGGCGGACGCGAACACCGGGGAGCTGTTTTTT. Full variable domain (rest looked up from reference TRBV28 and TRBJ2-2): DVKVTQSSRYLVKRTGEKVFLECVQDMDHENMFWYRQDPGLGLRLIYFSYDVKMKEKGDIPEGYSVSREKKERFSLILESASTNQTSMYLCATQGADANTGELFFGEGSRLTVL.

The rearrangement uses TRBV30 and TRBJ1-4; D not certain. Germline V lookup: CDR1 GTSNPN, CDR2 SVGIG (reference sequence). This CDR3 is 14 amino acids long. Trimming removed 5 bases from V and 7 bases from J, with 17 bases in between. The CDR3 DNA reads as TGTGCCTGGGGGCGGAAGGGCGCAGGTGAAAAACTGTTTTTT. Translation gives CAWGRKGAGEKLFF.

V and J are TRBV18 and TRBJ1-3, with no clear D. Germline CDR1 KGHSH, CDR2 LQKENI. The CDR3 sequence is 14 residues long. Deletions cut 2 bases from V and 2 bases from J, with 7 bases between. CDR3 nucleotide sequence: TGTGCCAGCTCACCAACTCTAACTGGAAACACCATATATTTT. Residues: CASSPTLTGNTIYF. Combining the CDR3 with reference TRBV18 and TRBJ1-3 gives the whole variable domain NAGVMQNPRHLVRRRGQEARLRCSPMKGHSHVYWYRQLPEEGLKFMVYLQKENIIDESGMPKERFSAEFPKEGPSILRIQQVVRGDSAAYFCASSPTLTGNTIYFGEGSWLTVV.

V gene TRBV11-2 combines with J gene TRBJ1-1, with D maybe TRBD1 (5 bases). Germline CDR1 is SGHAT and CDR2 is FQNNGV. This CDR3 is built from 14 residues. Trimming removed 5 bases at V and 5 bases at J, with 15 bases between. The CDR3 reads CASSVVGGSTEAFF. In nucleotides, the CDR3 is TGTGCCAGCAGCGTCGTGGGGGGGAGTACTGAAGCTTTCTTT. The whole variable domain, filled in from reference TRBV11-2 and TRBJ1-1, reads EAGVAQSPRYKIIEKRQSVAFWCNPISGHATLYWYQQILGQGPKLLIQFQNNGVVDDSQLPKDRFSAERLKGVDSTLKIQPAKLEDSAVYLCASSVVGGSTEAFFGQGTRLTVV.